This paragraph covers one TCR beta chain sequence. Original analysis: Quantification of nucleated cells was approximated via reference gene primer amplification. Repertoires were generated with immunoSEQ multiplex PCR, while TCRdb's copy carries only in-frame clones and drops some. V and J calls and clone size are as listed in that table; D and trimming were resolved from the DNA. The sample holds a few hundred thousand clones, about 85% seen once. CDR3 length equals 15 residues. The V end lost 1 base, the J end lost 4 bases, and 10 bases lay between the germline ends. Germline CDR1 is SGHDN and CDR2 is FVKESK. This record belongs to a study of blood T cell repertoires in COVID-19.

The TCR originated in a young man who had recovered from COVID-19. V gene TRBV14 combines with J gene TRBJ2-2, with a tentative D call TRBD1 (5 bases). Source material: peripheral blood. CDR3 sequence: CASSQVAGITGELFF. The CDR3 DNA reads TGTGCCAGCAGCCAAGTTGCAGGGATCACCGGGGAGCTGTTTTTT.